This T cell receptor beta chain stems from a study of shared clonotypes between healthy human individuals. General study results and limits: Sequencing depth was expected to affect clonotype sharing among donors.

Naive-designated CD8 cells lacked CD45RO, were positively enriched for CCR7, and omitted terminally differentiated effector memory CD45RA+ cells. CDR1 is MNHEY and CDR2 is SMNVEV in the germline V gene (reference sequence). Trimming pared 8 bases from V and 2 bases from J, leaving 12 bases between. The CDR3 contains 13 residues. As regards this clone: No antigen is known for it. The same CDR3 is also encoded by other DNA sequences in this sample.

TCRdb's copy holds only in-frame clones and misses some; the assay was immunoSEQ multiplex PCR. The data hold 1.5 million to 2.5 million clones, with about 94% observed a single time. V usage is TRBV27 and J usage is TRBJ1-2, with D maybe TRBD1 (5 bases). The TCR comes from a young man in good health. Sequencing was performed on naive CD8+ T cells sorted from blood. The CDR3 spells CASRPGGNYGYTF. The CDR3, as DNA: TGTGCCAGCCGCCCCGGGGGGAACTATGGCTACACCTTC.